Below, 7 T cell receptor beta chains from the same sample are listed, as sequenced in a study of vaccination and CD4 T cells after COVID-19. No antigen has been identified for these receptors. Treatment specified: approximately nine-day PBMC culture with coronavirus spike peptide pools or control peptides (ViraFEST assay). CD4+ T-cell collection from the unexposed donor predated the COVID-19 pandemic (2011-2018). Researchers used the Oncomine TCR Beta short-read assay to sequence DNA from cultured CD4+ T cells. TCRdb used MiXCR to reprocess the PCR reads, holding one entry per CDR3 protein. In the table there are fewer than 7,500 distinct CDR3 sequences, about 70% of which are singletons. The sequenced material came from CD4+ T cells from blood, cultured in vitro. These receptors came from a human donor in good health.

In this sample, this clonotype turned up a few times. This rearrangement joins TRBV6-2 or TRBV6-3 to TRBJ1-1, with D uncertain. V lost 6 bases to trimming and J lost 1 base, with 18 bases between them. CDR1 and CDR2 (germline): MNHEY, SVGEGT. CDR3 size: 16 residues. The CDR3 loop is CASSPGPPRENTEAFF. CDR3 bases: TGTGCCAGCAGCCCCGGCCCGCCGAGAGAGAACACTGAAGCTTTCTTT.

The V gene is TRBV7-9, the J gene TRBJ1-1; D uncertain. The V gene lost 3 bases and the J gene lost 8 bases, with 7 bases spanning the gap. CDR1 and CDR2 from the germline V gene are SEHNR and FQNEAQ (reference sequence). CDR3 length: 11 amino acids. Here the CDR3 DNA reads TGTGCCAGCAGCTTGTTTGGAGAAGCTTTCTTT. This sequence encodes CASSLFGEAFF.

The chain is built from TRBV7-2 and TRBJ2-7; D not resolved. CDR1 is SGHTA and CDR2 is FQGNSA in the germline V gene. This CDR3 contains 12 residues. The ends were cut back, 1 base at V and 3 bases at J, with 4 bases in the middle. The CDR3 DNA reads as TGTGCCAGCAGCTTAGACCACTACGAGCAGTACTTC. It encodes CASSLDHYEQYF.

This chain uses TRBV5-1 with TRBJ2-5; D call uncertain. CDR1 SGHRS and CDR2 YFSETQ come from the germline V gene. Trimming pared 1 base from V and 3 bases from J, leaving 16 bases between. The CDR3 is 16 amino acids. CDR3 residues: CASSLWRPLKEETQYF. The CDR3 nucleotides read TGCGCCAGCAGCTTGTGGCGGCCTTTGAAAGAAGAGACCCAGTACTTC.

There are a few counts of this clonotype. The gene calls are TRBV7-2 and TRBJ1-1; D not resolved. Trimming pared 4 bases from V and 0 bases from J, leaving 12 bases between. CDR1 and CDR2 from the germline V gene are SGHTA and FQGNSA. This CDR3 comprises 15 residues. CDR3 residues: CASSSPTGLNTEAFF. CDR3 nucleotide sequence: TGTGCCAGCAGCTCACCGACTGGATTGAACACTGAAGCTTTCTTT.

The sample holds a few counts of this clonotype. The rearrangement uses TRBV6-2 or TRBV6-3 and TRBJ1-6; D is unresolved. Germline values: CDR1 MNHEY, CDR2 SVGEGT. The V end was cut by 6 bases, the J end by 3 bases, with 12 bases between. The CDR3 runs 15 residues. The CDR3 DNA is TGTGCCAGCAGGAGGGAACTGAGCTATAATTCACCCCTCCACTTT. This codes for CASRRELSYNSPLHF.

The CDR3 region is CSASSGWSGEQYF. In DNA, the CDR3 is TGCAGTGCTAGTAGCGGGTGGTCGGGGGAGCAGTACTTC. The chain is built from TRBV20-1 and TRBJ2-7, with 7 bases matching TRBD2. Unmatched junction bases numbered 9, after V lost 3 bases and J lost 7 bases. The CDR3 totals 13 residues. Germline V gene sequence: CDR1 DFQATT, CDR2 SNEGSKA (reference sequence).